A single T cell receptor (beta chain) is shown here with its context. Self-reported history from a screening survey and questionnaire set each donor's cohort. These data are taken from a study of blood T cell repertoires in COVID-19. About the research overall: Samples representing acute and convalescent COVID-19 were sourced from the United States, Italy and Spain.

The CDR3 is 14 residues long. Trimming took off 7 bases at V and 1 base at J, with 13 bases between the two ends. Germline CDR1 and CDR2: LNHDA and SQIVND (reference sequence). The table came from immunoSEQ multiplex PCR; TCRdb's copy has only in-frame clones and leaves some out. Found here are over 200,000 clones, 86% of them singletons; the top ten hold approximately 3.3%. Sequences were obtained from PBMCs or T cells enriched from blood (not recorded which). The chain couples TRBV19 to TRBJ1-2, with D uncertain. The TCR originated in a woman between 45 and 65 years old in a cohort exposed to, infected with or recovered from COVID-19 (not recorded which). CDR3 nucleotides: TGTGCCAGTACCCCGGGGAGCCTTAACTATGGCTACACCTTC. This gives the protein CASTPGSLNYGYTF.